This is a list of T cell receptor beta chains from one sample in a study of shared clonotypes between healthy human individuals. Data came from immunoSEQ multiplex PCR; TCRdb stores just in-frame clones and leaves some out. The profile covers 230,000 or so clones, with over 50% appearing a single time and over 8.5% taken by the ten largest. Material: memory CD4+ T cells sorted from blood. Receptors originate from a man aged 25-45 years in good health. CDR3s include the opening cysteine and the closing phenylalanine or tryptophan. D genes are given only for firm matches. Clone size is given for some rows only: seen once, a few or many times, or a class if the clone is expanded.

d_call	v_call	clone_size	j_call	cdr3_nt	cdr3_aa
NA	TRBV27	NA	TRBJ1-4	TGTGCCAGCAGTTATTGGGGGCGGACTAATGAAAAACTGTTTTTT	CASSYWGRTNEKLFF
NA	TRBV20-1	NA	TRBJ1-1	TGCAGTGCTCTTGACGGCCCTGAAGCTTTCTTT	CSALDGPEAFF
TRBD2	TRBV28	many	TRBJ2-1	TGTGCCAGCGTAACGCGGGAGGGGGGCTACAATGAGCAGTTCTTC	CASVTREGGYNEQFF
NA	TRBV11-2	NA	TRBJ2-5	TGTGCCAGCAGCCCGACTAGGGTTCCACAAGAGACCCAGTACTTC	CASSPTRVPQETQYF
NA	TRBV6-1	NA	TRBJ2-1	TGTGCCAGCAGTGTCCTTTACAATGAGCAGTTCTTC	CASSVLYNEQFF
TRBD2	TRBV2	NA	TRBJ2-4	TGTGCCAGCAGTGAAGCGCTTCCTAGCGGGAACATTCAGTACTTC	CASSEALPSGNIQYF
NA	TRBV7-9	NA	TRBJ1-1	TGTGCCAGCAGCCCAGCGGGGGGACGGGGCACTGAAGCTTTCTTT	CASSPAGGRGTEAFF
TRBD1	TRBV11-2	NA	TRBJ1-4	TGTGCCAGCAGCATGACTACAGGGGTATCTAATGAAAAACTGTTTTTT	CASSMTTGVSNEKLFF
TRBD1	TRBV11-2	NA	TRBJ1-2	TGTGCCAGCAGCTTAGATCGGGACAGGGGAACCTTC	CASSLDRDRGTF
TRBD2	TRBV5-1	NA	TRBJ2-3	TGCGCCAGCAGCCGCGGGACTAGCGGACGGACTGGGGATACGCAGTATTTT	CASSRGTSGRTGDTQYF
NA	TRBV18	NA	TRBJ2-1	TGTGCCAGCTCACCTGACCGGGAGCGAGGGCAGTTCTTC	CASSPDRERGQFF
TRBD1	TRBV5-5	NA	TRBJ2-7	TGTGCCAGCAGCCGGGACAGGGGGGCCGAGCAGTACTTC	CASSRDRGAEQYF
NA	TRBV28	NA	TRBJ2-7	TGTGCCAGCATCCCTGGTGGGGGACTTATCCTTGGGGAGCAGTACTTC	CASIPGGGLILGEQYF
TRBD1	TRBV19	NA	TRBJ2-1	TGTGCCAGTAGTAACAGACAGGGCTCCTACAATGAGCAGTTCTTC	CASSNRQGSYNEQFF
TRBD2	TRBV4-3	few	TRBJ2-1	TGCGCCAGCAGCCAAGAACCCTTGACTAGCGGGAGGGTAAGCTCCTACAATGAGCAGTTCTTC	CASSQEPLTSGRVSSYNEQFF
TRBD2	TRBV4-2	once	TRBJ2-1	TGTGCCAGCAGCCAACCCGGGACTACCCTGGGGAATGAGCAGTTCTTC	CASSQPGTTLGNEQFF
TRBD2	TRBV2	NA	TRBJ2-1	TGTGCCAGCAGTGATTCCGCGGGAGGATACAATGAGCAGTTCTTC	CASSDSAGGYNEQFF
NA	TRBV6-1	NA	TRBJ1-5	TGTGCCAGCAGTGTAGGTCGAGTAGGCAATCAGCCCCAGCATTTT	CASSVGRVGNQPQHF
TRBD2	TRBV4-3	NA	TRBJ2-7	TGCGCCAGCAGCCAAGAGTTAGCGGGAGAGGCCTTCGAGCAGTACTTC	CASSQELAGEAFEQYF
NA	TRBV25-1	few	TRBJ2-5	TGTGCCAGCAGTGAATTTGTCAGCCAAGAGACCCAGTACTTC	CASSEFVSQETQYF